This section outlines one T cell receptor beta chain sequence together with its context. Its target is unknown. This sample is drawn from a study of a mutant IDH1 vaccine in newly diagnosed glioma. Turning to the study itself: Vaccines were begun 4-6 weeks after radiotherapy alone, or with temozolomide cycles. Averaging approximately 40 years of age, treated patients were about 62% male and approximately 40% female. Before enrollment, patients got radiotherapy alone, temozolomide alone, or mostly the combination. Regarding the study as a whole: There were vaccine-induced immune responses in around 93% of the patients.

This CDR3 region has 15 residues. Germline V gene data show CDR1 as MNHEY and CDR2 as SMNVEV (reference sequence). The trim removed 5 bases at V and 7 bases at J, leaving 10 bases unmatched. The method was immunoSEQ multiplex PCR; TCRdb's version includes in-frame clones alone and lacks a portion of them. The sample shows fewer than 100,000 clones, roughly nine tenths of them seen only once. Time point reported: week 5, during vaccination. Every vaccination contained 300 ug of the mutant IDH1 20-mer peptide and was paired with topical imiquimod. The TCR originated in a woman aged 50 to 60 with glioma. Specimen: PBMCs, collected from a glioma patient whose treatment included an IDH1 peptide vaccine. J is TRBJ2-2 and V is TRBV27; 7 bases are a match to TRBD1. The CDR3 DNA follows: TGTGCCAGCAGTAAAATACAGGGGCGAGGCGGGGAGCTGTTTTTT. Its protein product is CASSKIQGRGGELFF.